The 14 T cell receptor beta chains given below trace back to one sample, sequenced in a study of vaccination effects on CD4 cells after COVID-19. CD4+ T cells were isolated after around 10 days of culture. Profiled with immunoSEQ multiplex PCR; TCRdb holds only in-frame clones, not every one. The profile shows 25,000 to 30,000 clones, 65% of them singletons. Their antigen targets remain unknown. The material sequenced was CD4+ T cells from PBMCs cultured without peptide, taken before COVID-19 vaccination. The receptor set was obtained from a human donor who received a COVID-19 vaccine.

This clone has only a few counts. CDR3 DNA sequence: TGTGCCAGCAGCCAGGATCCTAGGGGCGGGGGATGGACAGATACGCAGTATTTT. Encoded protein: CASSQDPRGGGWTDTQYF. V is TRBV3-1 (or the pseudogene TRBV3-2) and J is TRBJ2-3, with 7 bases fitting TRBD2. Germline loops: CDR1 LGHDT, CDR2 YNNKEL (reference sequence). CDR3 length: 18 amino acids. Losses at the gene ends were 3 bases for V and 3 bases for J; bases not matched to a gene: 15.

This chain links TRBV12-3 or TRBV12-4 with TRBJ2-5, with D possibly TRBD2 on 6 matching bases. The V end was cut by 11 bases, the J end by 5 bases, with 15 bases between. CDR3 size: 12 residues. The CDR3, as DNA: TGTGCCTGCGGGGTTTCGCGGGAGACCCAGTACTTC. Amino acids: CACGVSRETQYF.

The chain has TRBV5-1 and TRBJ2-5, with 9 positions matching TRBD1. Germline loops: CDR1 SGHRS, CDR2 YFSETQ. The CDR3 totals 16 residues. Unmatched junction bases numbered 5, after V lost 0 bases and J lost 2 bases. CDR3 DNA sequence: TGCGCCAGCAGCTTGGTTGGGACAGGGAGGCAAGAGACCCAGTACTTC. This sequence encodes CASSLVGTGRQETQYF.

The CDR3 DNA reads TGTGCCAGCAGCTTCGGTCGACAGTCCTCCTACGAGCAGTACTTC. It encodes CASSFGRQSSYEQYF. The J gene is TRBJ2-7, the V gene TRBV5-6, with a tentative D call TRBD1 (5 bases). This CDR3 comprises 15 residues. Germline V gene lookup returns CDR1 SGHDT and CDR2 YYEEEE. The V end was cut by 2 bases, the J end by 0 bases, with 12 bases between.

About this clone itself: Distinct nucleotide sequences in the sample also encode this CDR3. This chain joins TRBV10-3 and TRBJ1-5; 8 nucleotides align to TRBD1. The CDR3 runs 15 residues. The V gene end was trimmed by 4 bases and the J gene end by 4 bases; junction bases not matched to a gene: 6. The germline V gene has CDR1 ENHRY and CDR2 SYGVKD. The CDR3 is CAISGTGRNNQPQHF. The CDR3 coding sequence is TGTGCCATCAGTGGGACAGGGAGAAATAATCAGCCCCAGCATTTT.

The chain is built from TRBV28 and TRBJ1-5, with TRBD1 matching 7 bases. The CDR3 extends over 20 amino acids. The germline V gene has CDR1 MDHEN and CDR2 SYDVKM. Trimming took 7 bases from V and 0 from J; bases not matched to a gene: 21. CDR3 in amino acids: CASIRTGVLGGTYSNQPQHF. The DNA for the CDR3 is TGTGCCAGCATTCGAACAGGGGTTTTGGGAGGGACCTATAGCAATCAGCCCCAGCATTTT.

The V gene is TRBV5-1, the J gene TRBJ2-3; D call uncertain. V lost 5 bases to trimming and J lost 4 bases, with 11 bases between them. Looked up from germline, CDR1 is SGHRS and CDR2 is YFSETQ. The CDR3 spans 13 residues. CDR3: CASRDPGPDTQYF. Here the CDR3 DNA reads TGCGCCAGCAGAGATCCGGGTCCAGATACGCAGTATTTT. Based on the CDR3 plus reference TRBV5-1 and TRBJ2-3, the full variable domain is KAGVTQTPRYLIKTRGQQVTLSCSPISGHRSVSWYQQTPGQGLQFLFEYFSETQRNKGNFPGRFSGRQFSNSRSEMNVSTLELGDSALYLCASRDPGPDTQYFGPGTRLTVL.

V and J are TRBV10-3 and TRBJ2-3, with a tentative D call TRBD2 (6 bases). The CDR3 runs 14 residues. CDR1 ENHRY and CDR2 SYGVKD come from the germline V gene. V lost 8 bases and J lost 3, with 15 bases in between. The CDR3 spells CAIDGGDTTDTQYF. The CDR3 nucleotides read TGTGCCATCGATGGAGGGGATACGACAGATACGCAGTATTTT.

The V and J genes are TRBV6-5 and TRBJ1-3, with a possible D match to TRBD1 (5 bases). Germline V gene sequence: CDR1 MNHEY, CDR2 SVGAGI. V lost 0 bases and J 4 bases, leaving 10 bases between the germline ends. This CDR3 is 15 amino acids long. CDR3 nucleotide sequence: TGTGCCAGCAGTTACTCGACGACAGCGGGAAACACCATATATTTT. It yields the protein CASSYSTTAGNTIYF.

This clone was counted between two and nine times. This chain joins TRBV3-1 (or the pseudogene TRBV3-2) and TRBJ1-2; the match to TRBD1 covers 8 bases. Trimming took 0 bases from V and 8 from J; bases not matched to a gene: 5. Germline CDR1 reads LGHDT; CDR2 reads YNNKEL (reference sequence). This CDR3 has 14 residues. The chain's CDR3 is CASSQEDRESGYTF. DNA of the CDR3: TGTGCCAGCAGCCAAGAGGACAGGGAGTCCGGCTACACCTTC.

The chain employs TRBV4-1 and TRBJ2-1; D ambiguous. Trimming cost V 0 bases and J 5 bases, with 14 bases left between them. This CDR3 is 16 amino acids long. Germline values: CDR1 MGHRA, CDR2 YSYEKL. DNA for the CDR3: TGCGCCAGCAGCCAAGATTCCCGTTTAAGTCACAATGAGCAGTTCTTC. Its protein is CASSQDSRLSHNEQFF.

This chain connects TRBV9 to TRBJ2-1; D could derive from TRBD1 or TRBD2 (5 bases each). The CDR3 length is 18 residues. Germline assignment: CDR1 SGDLS and CDR2 YYNGEE. Trimming left V 3 bases short and J 8 bases short, with 27 bases between. The CDR3 DNA reads TGTGCCAGCAGCGCCAGTAACCTCTCGGGACGTAAAGGAGATGAGCAGTTCTTC. Protein product: CASSASNLSGRKGDEQFF.

This clone was seen only once. The CDR3, as DNA: TGTGCTAGTGGTTTGGTACTGGGCGGGAGGTCCCTTATGGGCAATGAGCAGTTCTTC. This codes for CASGLVLGGRSLMGNEQFF. The chain has TRBV12-5 and TRBJ2-1, with TRBD2 matching 8 bases. V lost 0 bases and J lost 6; bases outside the gene matches: 16. The germline V gene has CDR1 LGHNT and CDR2 FRNRAP. CDR3 length: 19 amino acids.

This rearrangement joins TRBV7-7 to TRBJ2-1, with D tentatively TRBD2 (6 bases). Germline CDR1 reads SSHAT; CDR2 reads FNYEAQ (reference sequence). The CDR3 consists of 15 residues. Between the trimmed V and J ends, which lost 2 bases and 5 bases, there was a span of 13 bases. CDR3 region: CASSLSNGGHNEQFF. CDR3 in DNA: TGTGCCAGCAGCTTATCTAACGGGGGTCACAATGAGCAGTTCTTC. Full variable domain (missing parts from reference TRBV7-7 and TRBJ2-1): GAGVSQSPRYKVTKRGQDVTLRCDPISSHATLYWYQQALGQGPEFLTYFNYEAQPDKSGLPSDRFSAERPEGSISTLTIQRTEQRDSAMYRCASSLSNGGHNEQFFGPGTRLTVL.